Shown below are 5 T cell receptor beta chains from a single sample sequenced in a study of T cells after yellow fever vaccination. TCRdb recomputed calls from the 5' RACE reads with MiXCR, one row per CDR3 protein. The table shows 60,000 to 85,000 distinct CDR3 sequences, with approximately 7% occurring only once. The sequencing here drew on CD8+ T cells sorted from PBMCs, taken about 5 days after the first yellow fever vaccination. All receptors come from a man aged 18 to 29 who received the YFV17D yellow fever vaccine.

This clonotype was detected only a few times. The V gene is TRBV3-1, the J gene TRBJ2-7, with D perhaps matching TRBD1 (6 bases). Germline V gene lookup returns CDR1 LGHDT and CDR2 YNNKEL (reference sequence). The CDR3 is 15 amino acids. The ends were cut back, 2 bases at V and 2 bases at J, with 13 bases in the middle. The CDR3 spells CASSQRDKWPYEQYF. The CDR3, as DNA: TGTGCCAGCAGCCAAAGGGACAAGTGGCCCTACGAGCAGTACTTC.

There are a few counts of this clonotype. The V gene is TRBV5-4, the J gene TRBJ2-7, with D possibly TRBD2 on 6 matching bases. With 4 bases removed from V and 4 bases from J, the gap between germline ends came to 15 bases. This CDR3 has 14 amino acids. Germline loops: CDR1 SGHNT, CDR2 YYREEE (reference sequence). The CDR3 protein is CASSLERADYEQYF. In DNA, the CDR3 is TGTGCCAGCAGCCTAGAGCGGGCCGATTACGAGCAGTACTTC. Using reference TRBV5-4 and TRBJ2-7 for the parts outside the CDR3, the full variable domain is ETGVTQSPTHLIKTRGQQVTLRCSSQSGHNTVSWYQQALGQGPQFIFQYYREEENGRGNFPPRFSGLQFPNYSSELNVNALELDDSALYLCASSLERADYEQYFGPGTRLTVT.

The chain combines TRBV6-5 with TRBJ2-2; no reliable D call. Per germline, CDR1 MNHEY and CDR2 SVGAGI. The V end lost 2 bases, the J end lost 6 bases, and 10 bases lay between the germline ends. This CDR3 is built from 14 residues. The CDR3 loop reads CASSYQHVSGELFF. CDR3 nucleotide sequence: TGTGCCAGCAGTTACCAACATGTCTCCGGGGAGCTGTTTTTT.

This clonotype was found many times. Sequence at one end of the junction differs from germline and may be a read error. The chain uses TRBV4-2 and TRBJ2-7; 7 bases are a match to TRBD2. Germline V gives CDR1 LGHNA, CDR2 YNFKEQ. The CDR3 has 15 residues. The CDR3 bases are TGTGCCAGCAGCGAAGAACTAGCGACGGCCTACGAGCAGTACTTC. It is translated as CASSEELATAYEQYF.

Of note for this clonotype: Given a much more abundant clone one base away, this may be a read error. The CDR3 DNA is TGTGCCAGCAGCTTTCATGGATCGAACACCGGGGAGCTGTTTTTT. This encodes CASSFHGSNTGELFF. This chain joins TRBV7-8 and TRBJ2-2; no clear D gene. Germline-derived CDR1 and CDR2 are SGHVS and FQNEAQ. Trimming took 3 bases from V and 0 from J, leaving 8 bases between them. This CDR3 region has 15 residues.